This TCR beta chain was captured by sequencing in a study of OX40 agonist ivuxolimab in advanced cancers. About the full investigation: The costimulatory receptor OX40 (CD134) was targeted by ivuxolimab, a fully human IgG2 agonistic monoclonal antibody. Intravenous ivuxolimab was administered to patients every 2 weeks at six dose levels: 0.01, 0.1, 0.3, 1.5, 3 and 10 mg/kg. Of the roughly 52 dose-escalation patients, hepatocellular carcinoma was present in some 19, melanoma in roughly 15, renal cell carcinoma in 9 and head and neck cancer in 9. In the dose-escalation cohort, 75% to 90% of patients were male, and the mean age was approximately 60 years with a range of roughly 23 to 79. Prior anti-PD-1, anti-PD-L1 or anti-CTLA-4 therapy was permitted, and approximately 39% of dose-escalation patients had received checkpoint inhibitors. Partial responses were achieved by three dose-escalation patients, of whom one had hepatocellular carcinoma and two had cutaneous melanoma. Peripheral TCRbeta sequencing was intended to test whether TCR sequence diversity was altered and clonal T-cell expansion was caused by ivuxolimab. The paper describes the monotherapy dose-escalation part (N ≈ 52 patients) of the phase I trial of ivuxolimab. Results and caveats for the whole study, not just this receptor: Low levels of normalized T-cell clonal expansion were also seen in some patients who did not respond. In the 0.1-3.0 mg/kg groups, partial responders had among the lowest normalized peripheral clonal expansion, particularly in CD8+ T cells. The antigen specificity of the peripheral T cells that underwent clonal expansion was not determined. After ivuxolimab, CD8+ T cells had more expanded clones than CD4+ T cells on average. Clonal expansion of both CD4+ and CD8+ blood T cells was observed from baseline to week 6 at doses 0.1 to 3.0 mg/kg.

Patients with autoimmune disease history or receiving systemic immunosuppression were excluded from the trial. Peripheral blood for TCR sequencing was drawn from every dose cohort at baseline, at cycle 4 day 1 and at cycle 7 day 1. The samples were taken from a phase I, first-in-human, multicenter, open-label dose-escalation trial of ivuxolimab. Adults with locally advanced or metastatic melanoma, renal cell, hepatocellular, or head and neck squamous cell carcinoma were enrolled in the trial. Before TCR sequencing, CD4+ T cells and CD8+ T cells were sorted from peripheral blood as separate populations. On this clone itself: Its antigen remains undetermined. Base qualities were left out, and no much larger clone turns up one base away.

At the junction V is shortened by 5 bases and J by 6 bases; bases outside the gene matches: 2. CDR1 SNHLY and CDR2 FYNNEI were looked up in the germline V gene. The CDR3 measures 12 amino acids from cysteine to phenylalanine. Only the CDR3 DNA is retained, 36 bases long and in frame from the first base. Genomic DNA was extracted from sorted cells for sequencing of the TCRbeta CDR3 region. The immunoSEQ Assay was used for sequencing of TCRbeta CDR3 regions. TCRdb obtained this table from immuneACCESS and retained in-frame rearrangements with V and J assigned. These tables miss some clones; where compared with another copy, unresolved V genes account for less than half of the shortfall, and the remainder is unexplained. This sample lists 77,000 or so clones; 88% were detected once. Of the sample, approximately 0.79% is held by the ten largest clones.

This TCR was sampled from an adult with an advanced solid tumor such as melanoma, head and neck, liver or kidney cancer. Here the chain combines TRBV2 and TRBJ2-3, and TRBD1 aligns with 7 junction nucleotides. The sequences come from CD4+ or CD8+ T cells sorted from blood, collected in a trial of the OX40 agonist ivuxolimab. The CDR3 in this case is CASSLTGDTQYF. The nucleotide sequence is TGTGCCAGCAGTTTGACAGGGGATACGCAGTATTTT.